The sample holds one count of the clone carrying this T cell receptor beta chain. Its matching antigen is unknown. Given a much more abundant clone one base away, this may be a read error. As the template, RNA transcripts were used to amplify TCR beta CDR3 regions. After a first-round RT-PCR with HTBI primers, a second-round multiplex PCR was run. MiXCR, applied by TCRdb to the multiplex PCR reads, yields one record per CDR3 protein. The sample carries about 400,000 distinct CDR3 sequences, approximately 15% recorded once. These data are taken from a study of Graves' ophthalmopathy and Graves' hyperthyroidism. Findings of the study overall: Most expanded clonotypes from thyroid (those above 0.001 frequency) were also found in blood.

The germline V gene has CDR1 SNHLY and CDR2 FYNNEI. The CDR3 has 13 residues. Where ophthalmopathy was absent within 18 months of follow-up, hyperthyroidism was stable. Among the hyperthyroidism patients, all were newly diagnosed, aged 18 to 65, with under 2 months' duration. It was on clinical symptoms, serum thyroxine, TRAb, thyroid ultrasound and orbital computed tomography that diagnosis relied. The receptor comes from a woman between 18 and 30 years old with stable Graves' hyperthyroidism. The chain joins TRBV2 to TRBJ2-7, with a possible D match to TRBD2 (6 bases). The sample comprised peripheral blood. The CDR3 is CASISRTNYEHYF. The CDR3 DNA reads TGTGCCAGCATTTCTAGGACTAACTACGAGCATTACTTC.